This paragraph covers one TCR beta chain sequence. Its matching antigen is unknown. The data were taken from a study of cytomegalovirus exposure and HLA in healthy donors. For the study at large: In a later analysis, the 110 or so validation repertoires were reported to have used the same platform as the 650 to 800 first-cohort repertoires. Overall study findings and caveats: Associated with cytomegalovirus, according to the listing, were 150 to 200 TCR beta chains. Both high specificity and high sensitivity reportedly marked the classifier's diagnosis of cytomegalovirus status.

Only in-frame clones appear in the TCRdb table, and some are missing; sequencing was by immunoSEQ multiplex PCR. The sample records 200,000 to 250,000 clones, around 78% being singletons. The approximately 130-subject validation cohort, separate from the 666-subject first cohort, included the donors. CDR1 is LNHDA, CDR2 SQIVND, per germline (reference sequence). The V and J ends lost 3 bases and 5 bases respectively, with 10 bases between them. This CDR3 is 13 amino acids long. The receptor was isolated from a woman aged 18-29 years in good health and CMV-seronegative. The sample was PBMCs. This chain links TRBV19 with TRBJ2-5; tentative D call: TRBD2 (5 bases). CDR3 residues: CASSMRGRETQYF. CDR3 nucleotides: TGTGCCAGTAGTATGCGAGGGCGGGAGACCCAGTACTTC.